These 20 T cell receptor beta chains came from one sample sequenced in a study of T cells in Graves' hyperthyroidism and ophthalmopathy. Researchers took RNA transcripts and amplified the TCR beta CDR3 regions from them. Researchers ran a first-round RT-PCR on the TCR CDR3 using the HTBI primer set. TCRdb fed the multiplex PCR reads into MiXCR, producing one record per CDR3 protein. The table records about 560,000 distinct CDR3 sequences, about 45% of them present only once. The material sequenced was peripheral blood or thyroid tissue (not recorded which). Receptors were obtained from a young woman with Graves' hyperthyroidism.

In this sample, this clonotype turned up a few times. The chain couples TRBV2 to TRBJ2-7; the D gene is possibly TRBD2 (6 bases). Germline-derived CDR1 and CDR2 are SNHLY and FYNNEI. The length of the CDR3 is 12 residues. The germline V and J ends were trimmed by 6 bases and 6 bases, with 12 bases remaining between them. CDR3 region: CASSLMGGEQYF. The CDR3 nucleotides are TGTGCCAGCAGCTTAATGGGGGGCGAGCAGTACTTC.

This chain links TRBV6-5 with TRBJ2-6; TRBD1 agrees at 9 bases. Germline loops: CDR1 MNHEY, CDR2 SVGAGI. Trimming took 8 bases from V and 0 from J; bases not matched to a gene: 5. CDR3 size: 16 residues. The CDR3 region is CASGGTGLSGANVLTF. In DNA form, the CDR3 reads TGTGCCAGCGGGGGGACAGGGCTCTCTGGGGCCAACGTCCTGACTTTC.

The chain is built from TRBV10-2 and TRBJ1-5; a possible D gene is TRBD1 (6 bases). CDR1 and CDR2 (germline): WSHSY, SAAADI. V lost 10 bases and J 4 bases, leaving 14 bases between the germline ends. The CDR3 extends over 13 amino acids. The CDR3 is CATSGQINQPQHF. The CDR3 nucleotides are TGCGCCACCTCGGGACAAATAAATCAGCCCCAGCATTTT.

This clonotype was detected a few times. The gene calls are TRBV20-1 and TRBJ2-5, with unresolved D. With 3 bases removed from V and 2 bases from J, the gap between germline ends came to 7 bases. Germline-derived CDR1 and CDR2 are DFQATT and SNEGSKA (reference sequence). This CDR3 comprises 12 residues. The CDR3 DNA reads TGCAGTGCTAGTAGGGTTCAAGAGACCCAGTACTTC. Its protein product is CSASRVQETQYF.

This chain links TRBV3-1 with TRBJ1-5; TRBD1 matches at 9 bases. The CDR3 has 15 residues. CDR1 and CDR2 (germline): LGHDT, YNNKEL (reference sequence). Unmatched junction bases numbered 9, after V lost 3 bases and J lost 9 bases. The CDR3 reads CASSQGQGLRWPQHF. The CDR3 DNA is TGTGCCAGCAGCCAGGGACAGGGCCTACGTTGGCCCCAGCATTTT.

This clonotype was counted a few times. The chain carries TRBV7-9 and TRBJ1-4; 7 positions agree with TRBD1. The CDR3 totals 14 residues. Germline loops: CDR1 SEHNR, CDR2 FQNEAQ (reference sequence). The V and J ends lost 7 bases and 8 bases, in that order; junction bases with no gene match: 10. DNA of the CDR3: TGTGCCAGCACCCTACAGGGGATTGCGGAAAAACTGTTTTTT. Its protein product is CASTLQGIAEKLFF.

The chain employs TRBV7-9 and TRBJ2-5; D is perhaps TRBD1 (6 bases). With 5 bases removed from V and 5 bases from J, the gap between germline ends came to 12 bases. The CDR3 extends over 13 amino acids. Germline lookup yields CDR1 SEHNR and CDR2 FQNEAQ (reference sequence). In nucleotides, the CDR3 is TGTGCCAGCAGCGTACCAGGGGTGGAGACCCAGTACTTC. Translated: CASSVPGVETQYF.

This clonotype was seen a handful of times. V usage is TRBV12-3 or TRBV12-4 and J usage is TRBJ1-2, with 8 nucleotides matching TRBD1. V was clipped by 5 bases and J by 8 bases; unmatched bases: 7. CDR3 size: 13 residues. CDR3 DNA: TGTGCCAGCAGTCTCGGACAGGGAGAAGGCTACACCTTC. Amino acid sequence: CASSLGQGEGYTF.

The rearrangement uses TRBV7-9 and TRBJ1-2; no reliable D call. V was pared by 5 bases and J by 4 bases, with 14 bases between. This CDR3 contains 14 residues. Germline CDR1 and CDR2: SEHNR and FQNEAQ (reference sequence). The CDR3 sequence: CASSQVLDSYGYTF. For the CDR3, the DNA is TGTGCCAGCAGCCAAGTTTTGGATTCCTATGGCTACACCTTC.

J is TRBJ1-1 and V is TRBV11-3; 7 bases map to TRBD1. The CDR3 contains 16 residues. Germline V gene lookup returns CDR1 SGHNT and CDR2 YENEEA. The junction had 14 bases not matched to a gene; V was cut back by 5 bases and J by 5 bases. The CDR3 is CASSPGQETRMTEAFF. CDR3 sequence (DNA): TGTGCCAGCAGCCCCGGACAGGAGACCCGAATGACTGAAGCTTTCTTT. Variable domain in full (rest from reference TRBV11-3 and TRBJ1-1): EAGVVQSPRYKIIEKKQPVAFWCNPISGHNTLYWYLQNLGQGPELLIRYENEEAVDDSQLPKDRFSAERLKGVDSTLKIQPAELGDSAVYLCASSPGQETRMTEAFFGQGTRLTVV.

The rearrangement links TRBV7-9 to TRBJ1-1, with 7 bases aligning to TRBD1. Germline trimming cut 4 bases from V and 3 bases from J; bases unmatched to any gene: 8. Germline loops: CDR1 SEHNR, CDR2 FQNEAQ (reference sequence). The CDR3 is made up of 15 amino acids. CDR3 sequence: CASSSPPGQYTEAFF. In DNA form, the CDR3 reads TGTGCCAGCAGCTCCCCGCCGGGACAGTACACTGAAGCTTTCTTT. The full variable domain, completed using reference TRBV7-9 and TRBJ1-1, is DTGVSQNPRHKITKRGQNVTFRCDPISEHNRLYWYRQTLGQGPEFLTYFQNEAQLEKSRLLSDRFSAERPKGSFSTLEIQRTEQGDSAMYLCASSSPPGQYTEAFFGQGTRLTVV.

The chain couples TRBV20-1 to TRBJ2-7; 13 bases map to TRBD2. The CDR3 is 15 amino acids. V shed 0 bases, J shed 6 bases, and the junction held 5 bases outside the gene matches. Germline V CDR1 and CDR2: DFQATT, SNEGSKA (reference sequence). The CDR3 DNA is TGCAGTGCTAGAGATCCACTAGCGGGAGGGCCCGAGCAGTACTTC. Protein: CSARDPLAGGPEQYF.

The table lists this clonotype with a few counts. The chain couples TRBV20-1 to TRBJ2-7, with 13 bases that match TRBD2. The germline gives CDR1 DFQATT, CDR2 SNEGSKA (reference sequence). V was clipped by 6 bases and J by 4 bases; unmatched bases: 6. The CDR3 has 14 residues. CDR3 residues: CSAPRTSGSYEQYF. The CDR3, as DNA: TGCAGTGCGCCGAGGACTAGCGGGAGTTACGAGCAGTACTTC.

In its sample, this clonotype was seen a few times. V and J are TRBV25-1 and TRBJ2-7; possibly TRBD1 for D (5 bases). This CDR3 is built from 15 residues. The V gene lost 6 bases and the J gene lost 7 bases, with 22 bases spanning the gap. The germline V gene has CDR1 MGHDK and CDR2 SYGVNS. The CDR3 DNA reads TGTGCCAGCAGCATCGGAGCAGGGCGTTCGACGGAGCAGTACTTC. This codes for CASSIGAGRSTEQYF.

Worth noting for this clonotype: A read error may be the cause here, since a much bigger clone is one base away. This chain joins TRBV7-3 and TRBJ1-4; TRBD1 matches 7 bases. Unmatched junction bases numbered 6, after V lost 4 bases and J lost 7 bases. CDR3 size: 14 residues. Germline CDR1 and CDR2: SGHTA and FQGTGA. CDR3 sequence (DNA): TGTGCCAGCAGCTACGACAGGGTGAGTGAAAAACTGTTTTTT. Its translation: CASSYDRVSEKLFF.

This chain uses TRBV7-6 with TRBJ1-1; D ambiguous. The V gene's germline CDR1 is SGHVS and CDR2 FNYEAQ. The CDR3 is made up of 13 amino acids. V lost 11 bases and J lost 3, with 16 bases in between. The DNA of the CDR3 is TGTGCCTGGAGTGTACAGAGTTACACTGAAGCTTTCTTT. Its translation is CAWSVQSYTEAFF. Supplemented by reference TRBV7-6 and TRBJ1-1, the full variable domain reads GAGVSQSPRYKVTKRGQDVALRCDPISGHVSLYWYRQALGQGPEFLTYFNYEAQQDKSGLPNDRFSAERPEGSISTLTIQRTEQRDSAMYRCAWSVQSYTEAFFGQGTRLTVV.

The rearrangement links TRBV2 to TRBJ2-3; D possibly corresponds to TRBD2 (6 bases). Trimming shortened V by 6 bases and J by 2 bases, and 18 bases separated the two germline ends. The CDR3 covers 16 residues. Germline values: CDR1 SNHLY, CDR2 FYNNEI. The CDR3 here is CASRTGDLAYTDTQYF. CDR3 nucleotide sequence: TGTGCCAGCAGGACGGGGGACCTCGCATACACAGATACGCAGTATTTT.

The chain links TRBV29-1 to TRBJ2-5; 8 positions agree with TRBD1. The CDR3 sequence is 13 residues long. Germline CDR1 SQVTM, CDR2 ANQGSEA. CDR3 DNA sequence: TGCAGTCCCCGGACAGGGTTCCAAGAGACCCAGTACTTC. It specifies CSPRTGFQETQYF.

Comment on this clonotype: This sequence may be a read error, since a much larger clone differs from it by one base. The chain uses TRBV7-9 and TRBJ1-6; 7 nucleotides align to TRBD1. With V trimmed by 3 bases and J by 2 bases, 1 base remained unmatched. Germline lookup yields CDR1 SEHNR and CDR2 FQNEAQ (reference sequence). The CDR3 totals 15 residues. The CDR3 coding sequence is TGTGCCAGCAGCTTGGGACAGCCCTATAATTCACCCCTCCACTTT. Translated: CASSLGQPYNSPLHF.

The V gene is TRBV7-3, the J gene TRBJ1-5; weak D call: TRBD1 (5 bases). CDR3 length equals 12 residues. V gave up 5 bases and J gave up 5 bases, with 7 bases separating them. CDR1 SGHTA and CDR2 FQGTGA come from the germline V gene. The CDR3 region has the DNA TGTGCCAGCAGCCCACAGGATCAGCCCCAGCATTTT. Its translation: CASSPQDQPQHF.